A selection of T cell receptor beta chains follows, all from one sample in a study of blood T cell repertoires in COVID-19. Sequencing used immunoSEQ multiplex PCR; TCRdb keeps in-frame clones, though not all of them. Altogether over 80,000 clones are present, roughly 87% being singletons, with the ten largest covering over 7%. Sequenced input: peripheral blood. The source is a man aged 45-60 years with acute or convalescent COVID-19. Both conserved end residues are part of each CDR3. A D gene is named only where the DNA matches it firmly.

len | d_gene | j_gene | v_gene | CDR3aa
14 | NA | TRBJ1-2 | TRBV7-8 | CASTAPGIAGGYTF
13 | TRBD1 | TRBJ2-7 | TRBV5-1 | CASSSGTGNEQYF
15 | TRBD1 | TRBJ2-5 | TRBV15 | CATSTGTGSWETQYF
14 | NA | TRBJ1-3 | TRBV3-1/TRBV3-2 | CASSQARTSDTIYF
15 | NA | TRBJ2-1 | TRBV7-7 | CASSLTAGSYNEQFF
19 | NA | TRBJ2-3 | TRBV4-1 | CASSQASGRANYRTDTQYF
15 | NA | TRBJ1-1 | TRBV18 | CASSPPSVLNTEAFF
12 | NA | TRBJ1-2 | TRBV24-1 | CATSGGDYGYTF
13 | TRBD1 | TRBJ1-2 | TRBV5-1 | CASSGQGRHGYTF
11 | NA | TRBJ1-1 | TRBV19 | CASMVSTEAFF